This T cell receptor (beta chain) was documented in a study of blood T cell repertoires in COVID-19 (dated by TCRdb to about 2020). Some background on the complete study: Samples covering the acute and convalescent phases of COVID-19 were provided by collaborators in the United States, Italy and Spain. The material from the prospective study consisted of cDNA or gDNA derived from T cells, B-cell-depleted T cells, or PBMCs. Deeply sampled blood TCRbeta repertoires from subjects exposed to, actively infected with, or recovered from COVID-19 were included in the dataset. The repertoires were released in a freely available public database intended as a resource for research on the immune response to SARS-CoV-2. The samples were drawn from the first 160 participants of the ongoing ImmuneRACE study and from some 1,300 subjects provided by 6 global collaborators. A de-identified subject ID, COVID-19 status, age in years and sex were almost always included in the sample metadata. Where available, HLA class I and class II types were obtained from metadata supplied by the sample provider rather than from assay-based typing. What the study reported, not specific to this receptor: The amount of clinical and demographic metadata varied by source and participant and was provided uncurated.

The trim is 5 bases for V and 0 bases for J, with a gap of 17 bases between the germline ends. The CDR3 has 16 amino acids, counting the end cysteine and phenylalanine. Only the CDR3 DNA stays, 48 bases, in frame from base 1. The germline V gene provides CDR1 MNHEY and CDR2 SVGEGT. The immunoSEQ Assay, a bias-controlled multiplex PCR, was used to amplify TCRbeta CDR3 regions from genomic DNA. In the original analysis: The number of nucleated cells in each sample was estimated by amplification of reference gene primers within the assay. To quantify the absolute abundance of each unique TCRbeta CDR3 rearrangement, sequence reads were collapsed and filtered. Productive Simpson clonality was computed per sample as the square root of Simpson's diversity index over productive rearrangements. The table was pulled from immuneACCESS by TCRdb, which kept in-frame rearrangements only. Such tables lose some clones; where checked, under half of the loss comes from unresolved V genes, and the rest has no known cause. The V and J calls and clone size come from that table; D and trimming were worked out from the DNA. This sample holds about 480,000 clones; roughly 88% were observed only once. The biggest ten clones account for 1.5% to 2% of the sample.

A word on this clone: No cognate antigen has been identified for it. No base quality values were provided; no much bigger clone lies one nucleotide off.

Enrolling through a virtual design, the prospective study's participants ranged in age from roughly 18 to 95 years and lived across 24 United States geographic areas. In the prospective study, cohorts were assigned on the basis of participant-reported clinical history obtained from a screening survey and a study questionnaire. Recovered participants in ImmuneRACE Cohort 3 were defined as having two consecutive negative NP/OP PCR tests, clearance from a healthcare professional, or resolution of symptoms. Mobile phlebotomists in the prospective study collected whole blood, serum and a nasopharyngeal or oropharyngeal swab from every participant. Participants in the prospective study had the option to provide additional blood draws and questionnaires over a 2-month period. Prospective study blood samples were shipped either frozen or at room temperature before DNA extraction.

The sample was PBMCs or T cells enriched from blood (not recorded which). Recombination joined TRBV6-2 or TRBV6-3 with TRBJ2-7; TRBD1 could be the D gene, as 5 bases match. The clonotype comes from a woman between 40 and 50 years old who had recovered from COVID-19. The CDR3 corresponds to CASSDQTETHSYEQYF. The nucleotides read TGTGCCAGCAGTGACCAGACAGAAACCCACTCCTACGAGCAGTACTTC.